The sequence of this TCR beta chain was determined in a study of spatial heterogeneity in lung cancer. On the study more broadly: The average appearance count of each unique TCR and UMI combination in raw reads was more than nine.

TCR cDNA molecules each had a unique molecular identifier. TCRdb reprocessed the 5' RACE reads with MiXCR, giving one entry per CDR3 protein. The data show 45,000 to 65,000 distinct CDR3 sequences, roughly 7.4% seen once. This clonotype showed up many times. As to time point: blood at routine non-recurrence follow-up after resection. Material for sequencing was whole RNA from tumor, nontumor lung or frozen PBMC, left unsorted. CDR3 length: 16 residues. The J segment lost 4 bases and the V segment lost 5 bases, leaving 14 bases of the junction unmatched. CDR1 is MNHEY and CDR2 is SVGAGI in the germline V gene.

The J gene is TRBJ2-7, the V gene TRBV6-5; 7 bases agree with TRBD1. This sequence was found in a female donor with early-stage non-small cell lung cancer. Sequenced material: PBMCs, taken at follow-up. The chain's CDR3 is CASSGKTQGRSYEQYF. For the CDR3, the DNA is TGTGCCAGCAGTGGCAAAACACAGGGGCGATCGTACGAGCAGTACTTC.